Following are 25 T cell receptor beta chains from one sample sequenced in a study of blood T cell repertoires in COVID-19. The data were produced by immunoSEQ multiplex PCR, yet TCRdb's version contains in-frame clones alone and is incomplete. The data contain about 160,000 clones, 84% of them singletons. Specimen: PBMCs or T cells enriched from blood (not recorded which). These receptors were taken from a woman aged 50 to 60 who had recovered from COVID-19.

V usage is TRBV7-2 and J usage is TRBJ1-1; D remains ambiguous. V was trimmed by 3 bases and J by 8 bases, leaving 10 bases between them. The CDR3 is 12 residues long. CDR1 and CDR2 from the germline V gene are SGHTA and FQGNSA. CDR3 loop: CASSFKILEAFF. The CDR3 DNA is TGTGCCAGCAGCTTTAAAATACTCGAAGCTTTCTTT.

This clone was seen a handful of times. CDR3 coding DNA: TGTGCCAGTAGTATAGGGTCGGGACAGGGAATAAATCAGCCCCAGCATTTT. Its protein is CASSIGSGQGINQPQHF. The chain is built from TRBV19 and TRBJ1-5; 9 nucleotides agree with TRBD1. The J segment lost 4 bases and the V segment lost 1 base, leaving 8 bases of the junction unmatched. The CDR3 contains 17 residues. In germline, CDR1 is LNHDA, CDR2 SQIVND (reference sequence). The variable domain in full, with the rest retrieved from reference TRBV19 and TRBJ1-5, is DGGITQSPKYLFRKEGQNVTLSCEQNLNHDAMYWYRQDPGQGLRLIYYSQIVNDFQKGDIAEGYSVSREKKESFPLTVTSAQKNPTAFYLCASSIGSGQGINQPQHFGDGTRLSIL.

Only a few counts were recorded for this clone. V and J are TRBV6-5 and TRBJ1-1, with 9 bases aligning to TRBD1. The CDR3 contains 14 residues. The V and J ends lost 5 bases and 4 bases, in that order; junction bases with no gene match: 5. Germline lookup yields CDR1 MNHEY and CDR2 SVGAGI. The CDR3 is CASSRDRVGTEAFF. CDR3 in DNA: TGTGCCAGCAGTAGGGACAGGGTCGGCACTGAAGCTTTCTTT.

The chain combines TRBV5-1 with TRBJ2-3, with 8 positions matching TRBD1. Germline V gene data show CDR1 as SGHRS and CDR2 as YFSETQ. The V and J ends lost 5 bases and 1 base, in that order; junction bases with no gene match: 6. The CDR3 totals 15 residues. The CDR3 spells CASRAGTGGTDTQYF. CDR3 nucleotides: TGCGCCAGCAGAGCCGGGACAGGAGGCACAGATACGCAGTATTTT.

The genes are TRBV10-3 and TRBJ2-1, with 10 bases fitting TRBD1. Looked up from germline, CDR1 is ENHRY and CDR2 is SYGVKD. The CDR3 length is 13 residues. After removal of 4 bases from V and 6 bases from J, the junction contained 0 bases not matched to a gene. The CDR3 protein is CAISGTGGNEQFF. The CDR3 bases are TGTGCCATCAGTGGGACAGGGGGCAATGAGCAGTTCTTC.

The rearrangement uses TRBV3-1 (or the pseudogene TRBV3-2) and TRBJ1-3; no reliable D call. Germline loops: CDR1 LGHDT, CDR2 YNNKEL (reference sequence). The CDR3 is made up of 13 amino acids. The V and J ends lost 1 base and 7 bases respectively, with 8 bases between them. In DNA form, the CDR3 reads TGTGCCAGCAGCCAAGTGGGCGGGAACACCATATATTTT. Its translation is CASSQVGGNTIYF.

Points on this clone: This same CDR3 is encoded by further DNA sequences in the sample. The chain couples TRBV19 to TRBJ1-6, with D maybe TRBD1 (6 bases). The germline CDR1 and CDR2 sequences are LNHDA and SQIVND (reference sequence). Deletions cut 4 bases from V and 7 bases from J, with 8 bases between. The CDR3 is 13 amino acids. The CDR3 DNA follows: TGTGCCAGTAGTACAACAGGGAATTCACCCCTCCACTTT. As protein: CASSTTGNSPLHF.

V gene TRBV24-1 combines with J gene TRBJ1-1; D may be TRBD1 (6 bases). The CDR3 length is 13 residues. The V and J ends lost 5 bases and 3 bases respectively, with 9 bases between them. The germline V gene has CDR1 KGHDR and CDR2 SFDVKD. CDR3 protein: CATSGGQHTEAFF. The CDR3 coding sequence is TGTGCCACCAGTGGCGGACAGCACACTGAAGCTTTCTTT.

J is TRBJ2-1 and V is TRBV10-1, with D possibly matching TRBD2 (5 bases). Germline values: CDR1 WNHNN, CDR2 SYGVQD (reference sequence). The CDR3 sequence is 11 residues long. Trimming took 11 bases from V and 8 from J, leaving 13 bases between them. CDR3 sequence (DNA): TGCGCCGGGATAAAGCGGCATGAGCAGTTCTTC. Its protein is CAGIKRHEQFF.

The chain links TRBV4-1 to TRBJ2-1; D is uncertain. Trimming shortened V by 0 bases and J by 10 bases, and 10 bases separated the two germline ends. In germline, CDR1 is MGHRA, CDR2 YSYEKL. The CDR3 extends over 13 amino acids. CDR3 amino acids: CASSQDPLREQFF. The DNA of the CDR3 is TGCGCCAGCAGCCAAGACCCGCTACGGGAGCAGTTCTTC.

The chain joins TRBV7-2 to TRBJ1-2, with 12 positions matching TRBD1. The CDR3 covers 14 residues. CDR1 is SGHTA and CDR2 is FQGNSA in the germline V gene. With V trimmed by 6 bases and J by 11 bases, 10 bases remained unmatched. The CDR3 loop is CASSQGTGGPRYTF. The CDR3 DNA reads as TGTGCCAGCAGTCAGGGGACAGGGGGCCCGAGGTACACCTTC.

This clone was seen a few times. This sequence joins TRBV28 and TRBJ2-1, with 7 bases lining up with TRBD2. The CDR3 has 15 residues. Germline lookup yields CDR1 MDHEN and CDR2 SYDVKM. J gave up 2 bases and V 3 bases, and 4 bases lay outside the gene matches. The CDR3 is CASSLGREPYNEQFF. The CDR3 nucleotides are TGTGCCAGCAGTTTGGGGCGGGAGCCCTACAATGAGCAGTTCTTC.

This sequence joins TRBV7-2 and TRBJ2-4; tentative D call: TRBD1 (5 bases). Per the germline V gene, CDR1 is SGHTA and CDR2 is FQGNSA. The CDR3 loop spans 14 amino acids. Trimming took 0 bases from V and 6 from J, leaving 9 bases between them. CDR3 sequence: CASSLAQGRNIQYF. CDR3 DNA sequence: TGTGCCAGCAGCTTAGCGCAGGGCCGAAACATTCAGTACTTC.

This chain connects TRBV2 to TRBJ1-2; D is uncertain. The length of the CDR3 is 15 residues. V was pared by 8 bases and J by 0 bases, with 16 bases between. Germline V CDR1 and CDR2: SNHLY, FYNNEI. In DNA form, the CDR3 reads TGTGCCAGCTGCCGCCGGGAGACCACTAACTATGGCTACACCTTC. Translation gives CASCRRETTNYGYTF.

The chain combines TRBV19 with TRBJ1-6; D may be TRBD1 (6 bases). The CDR3 is 16 amino acids. V dropped 3 bases and J dropped 7 bases, with 16 bases sitting between them. The germline V gene has CDR1 LNHDA and CDR2 SQIVND (reference sequence). CDR3 protein: CASSISADSLNSPLHF. In DNA, the CDR3 is TGTGCCAGTAGTATTAGTGCGGACAGCCTAAATTCACCCCTCCACTTT.

This chain links TRBV7-9 with TRBJ1-4, with D possibly being TRBD1 (5 bases). This CDR3 spans 15 amino acids. V shed 2 bases and J shed 8 bases, with 15 bases lying between them. Germline-derived CDR1 and CDR2 are SEHNR and FQNEAQ (reference sequence). CDR3 protein: CASSLSRATGEKLFF. The CDR3 coding sequence is TGTGCCAGCAGCTTATCCAGGGCCACTGGCGAAAAACTGTTTTTT.

The rearrangement links TRBV9 to TRBJ2-7; maybe TRBD1 (6 bases). V lost 0 bases, J lost 1 base, and 11 bases lay in between. CDR3 size: 15 residues. Germline assignment: CDR1 SGDLS and CDR2 YYNGEE. DNA of the CDR3: TGTGCCAGCAGCGTAGATCAGGGGCCGTCCTACGAGCAGTACTTC. This sequence encodes CASSVDQGPSYEQYF.

This clone was recorded only once. The rearrangement uses TRBV28 and TRBJ1-5; D not resolved. This CDR3 is 13 amino acids long. Germline V gene data show CDR1 as MDHEN and CDR2 as SYDVKM. Trimming shortened V by 5 bases and J by 9 bases, and 14 bases separated the two germline ends. In DNA form, the CDR3 reads TGTGCCAGCAGTCCACCCCCCCCGGGGCCCCAGCATTTT. Protein sequence: CASSPPPPGPQHF.

This clone appeared a few times. The rearrangement links TRBV6-4 to TRBJ2-3; D gene unclear. There are 13 residues in the CDR3. V was shortened by 6 bases and J by 1 base, with 8 bases between the two germline ends. CDR1 and CDR2 from the germline V gene are MRHNA and SNTAGT. The CDR3 nucleotides read TGTGCCAGCAGCGCCGAGGGCACAGATACGCAGTATTTT. This codes for CASSAEGTDTQYF.

This sequence joins TRBV6-1 and TRBJ1-5; no clear D. This CDR3 spans 17 amino acids. Per the germline V gene, CDR1 is MNHNS and CDR2 is SASEGT. V was clipped by 0 bases and J by 0 bases, with 12 bases between them. The CDR3 coding sequence is TGTGCCAGCAGTGAAGCGCTTCAGAGGGTTAGCAATCAGCCCCAGCATTTT. Protein product: CASSEALQRVSNQPQHF.

The count of this clone is one. J is TRBJ1-4 and V is TRBV15; TRBD1 might be the D (5 bases). CDR1 is LNHNV, CDR2 YYDKDF, per germline (reference sequence). The CDR3 is made up of 16 amino acids. The ends were cut back, 0 bases at V and 4 bases at J, with 12 bases in the middle. The chain's CDR3 is CATSRELGGSNEKLFF. For the CDR3, the DNA is TGTGCCACCAGCAGAGAACTGGGGGGTAGTAATGAAAAACTGTTTTTT.

This chain links TRBV18 with TRBJ1-1; 10 bases are a match to TRBD1. With 3 bases clipped from V and 6 bases from J, the junction kept 10 bases outside the gene matches. The germline CDR1 and CDR2 sequences are KGHSH and LQKENI. This CDR3 contains 16 residues. The CDR3 sequence: CASSPKMGQGIPEAFF. The CDR3 DNA sequence: TGTGCCAGCTCACCGAAAATGGGACAGGGGATCCCTGAAGCTTTCTTT.

The chain couples TRBV7-9 to TRBJ2-4, with TRBD1 matching 9 bases. CDR1 and CDR2 from the germline V gene are SEHNR and FQNEAQ (reference sequence). The CDR3 consists of 12 residues. V lost 7 bases and J lost 6; bases outside the gene matches: 1. The CDR3 coding sequence is TGTGCCAGCAAGGGACAGGGAAACATTCAGTACTTC. Amino acid sequence: CASKGQGNIQYF. Full variable domain (outside the CDR3, taken from reference TRBV7-9 and TRBJ2-4): DTGVSQNPRHKITKRGQNVTFRCDPISEHNRLYWYRQTLGQGPEFLTYFQNEAQLEKSRLLSDRFSAERPKGSFSTLEIQRTEQGDSAMYLCASKGQGNIQYFGAGTRLSVL.

The chain couples TRBV28 to TRBJ1-2; 7 nucleotides agree with TRBD1. Germline lookup yields CDR1 MDHEN and CDR2 SYDVKM. The V and J ends lost 5 bases and 3 bases, in that order; junction bases with no gene match: 6. The length of the CDR3 is 14 residues. CDR3 sequence: CASSPGQHYYGYTF. The CDR3 DNA follows: TGTGCCAGCAGTCCGGGACAGCATTACTATGGCTACACCTTC.

The chain links TRBV7-6 to TRBJ2-2; D is possibly TRBD2 (6 bases). V lost 4 bases, J lost 5 bases, and 20 bases lay in between. The CDR3 runs to 17 residues. Germline CDR1 SGHVS, CDR2 FNYEAQ. The CDR3: CASSSENRDLTTGELFF. As DNA, the CDR3 is TGTGCCAGCAGCTCAGAGAACCGGGACTTAACGACCGGGGAGCTGTTTTTT.